These T cell receptor beta chains were read from a single sample in a study of blood T cell repertoires in COVID-19. Sequenced by immunoSEQ multiplex PCR; TCRdb stores in-frame clones only, minus some. The profile covers about 270,000 clones, with around 90% appearing a single time and over 3.5% taken by the ten largest. Sequenced input: PBMCs or T cells enriched from blood (not recorded which). Receptor source: a woman between 25 and 40 years old with acute COVID-19. CDR3s leave out the opening cysteine and the closing phenylalanine or tryptophan. The D gene is left open where the match is weak.

j_gene	v_gene	d_gene	CDR3aa
TRBJ1-5	TRBV7-2	.	ASSLAGGLSNQPQH
TRBJ2-2	TRBV28	TRBD1	ASTYRDRGLTGELF
TRBJ2-7	TRBV14	.	ASSQDQYTTYEQY
TRBJ1-1	TRBV5-6	.	ASSLEGAEAF
TRBJ1-1	TRBV5-6	.	ASKGQDAARDTEAF
TRBJ1-6	TRBV5-4	TRBD1	ASSFDWTGGSGNSPLH
TRBJ1-3	TRBV6-5	.	ASRPERDSGNTIY
TRBJ2-3	TRBV5-1	.	ASSPGDSTDTQY
TRBJ2-5	TRBV5-1	TRBD1	ASSLQQGVGETQY
TRBJ2-7	TRBV7-9	TRBD1	ASSLTTGGSSYEQY
TRBJ2-5	TRBV5-1	.	ASSATGNPQETQY
TRBJ2-7	TRBV6-6	TRBD2	ASNKREGTYEQY
TRBJ2-2	TRBV3-1/TRBV3-2	TRBD2	ASSYHFVEGGPTGELF
TRBJ2-1	TRBV18	.	ASSGQGRGSYNEQF
TRBJ1-6	TRBV6-5	TRBD1	ASNRDRVNSPLH
TRBJ1-1	TRBV7-6	TRBD1	ASSEGTDEAF
TRBJ2-1	TRBV13	.	ASSWGVDEQF
TRBJ2-5	TRBV3-1/TRBV3-2	TRBD2	ASSQDSSGGRNTQETQY
TRBJ2-1	TRBV28	.	ASRPEENEQF
TRBJ2-1	TRBV30	TRBD2	AWSAGGSYNEQF
TRBJ1-2	TRBV4-1	TRBD1	ASSQEGGDRRHYGYT
TRBJ2-5	TRBV7-6	TRBD1	ASSLGSGTGVVQTQY
TRBJ1-5	TRBV19	.	ASVETENQPQH
TRBJ2-3	TRBV5-1	.	ASSSLSGGVDTQY
TRBJ2-7	TRBV14	.	ASSPGPGEQY
TRBJ2-7	TRBV2	.	ASWVRGYEQY
TRBJ2-1	TRBV30	TRBD2	AWRELAGGPNEQF
TRBJ2-1	TRBV28	.	ASSLTAAGAYNEQF
TRBJ2-2	TRBV24-1	.	ATSDSQGTGELF
TRBJ2-1	TRBV5-1	.	ASSFLVVTGSSYNEQF
TRBJ1-2	TRBV29-1	TRBD1	SVDTGQHYGYT
TRBJ2-3	TRBV23-1	.	ASRASEPTDTQY
TRBJ1-5	TRBV29-1	.	SVDLGGDQPQH
TRBJ1-2	TRBV4-1	.	ASSQDTREGYGYT
TRBJ2-1	TRBV13	TRBD1	ASSGAGDRGLSYNEQF
TRBJ1-1	TRBV9	.	ASSGTGLRTEAF
TRBJ2-5	TRBV30	.	AWSPGVRETQY
TRBJ2-7	TRBV23-1	.	ASSLPEGLSYEQY
TRBJ1-6	TRBV2	.	ASSDYRTNSPLH
TRBJ2-3	TRBV6-2/TRBV6-3	.	ASSYSSRDSTDTQY
TRBJ1-6	TRBV3-1/TRBV3-2	.	ASSGTPNSPLH
TRBJ1-2	TRBV28	.	ASTGSRYGYT
TRBJ2-7	TRBV19	TRBD2	ASSRLAGASYEQY
TRBJ2-7	TRBV7-9	TRBD1	ASSLGQGTYEQY
TRBJ2-1	TRBV5-1	TRBD2	ASSFRLAGSNEQF